The 26 T cell receptor beta chains in this list originate from one sample, sequenced in a study of graft-versus-host responses after intestinal transplantation. Clones were sequenced by immunoSEQ multiplex PCR, and TCRdb holds only the in-frame ones, with some missing. This table holds roughly 18,000 clones, 38% found once. The material was alloreactive CD4+ T cells from a mixed lymphocyte reaction culture, obtained before intestinal transplant. The subset was: CFSE-low proliferating T cells sorted from approximately six-day pre-transplant mixed lymphocyte reaction (GvH or HvG direction). These receptors originate from a human patient who received an intestinal transplant.

V is TRBV30 and J is TRBJ2-5; 9 nucleotides align to TRBD2. V was pared by 0 bases and J by 1 base, with 6 bases of the junction left unmatched. The CDR3 is 16 amino acids. CDR1 GTSNPN and CDR2 SVGIG come from the germline V gene (reference sequence). The CDR3 region has the DNA TGTGCCTGGAGTGTCCCCAGCGGGGGGCCCCAAGAGACCCAGTACTTC. Translation gives CAWSVPSGGPQETQYF.

The rearrangement uses TRBV7-9 and TRBJ2-7, with D perhaps matching TRBD1 (5 bases). This CDR3 region has 15 residues. In germline, CDR1 is SEHNR, CDR2 FQNEAQ (reference sequence). V was shortened by 5 bases and J by 6 bases, with 20 bases between the two germline ends. CDR3 loop: CASSPQTHWGIEQYF. CDR3 nucleotide sequence: TGTGCCAGCAGCCCTCAGACCCATTGGGGCATCGAGCAGTACTTC.

The CDR3 sequence is CASSRPSGTSEETQYF. The CDR3, as DNA: TGCGCCAGCAGTCGCCCCTCCGGGACTAGCGAAGAGACCCAGTACTTC. The chain uses TRBV23-1 and TRBJ2-5; 10 positions agree with TRBD2. TRBV23-1 is filed as an ORF, its function uncertain. The CDR3 extends over 16 amino acids. V was clipped by 4 bases and J by 3 bases; unmatched bases: 8.

This chain connects TRBV2 to TRBJ2-4; D may be TRBD2 (6 bases). Trimming shortened V by 2 bases and J by 11 bases, and 13 bases separated the two germline ends. Germline CDR1 reads SNHLY; CDR2 reads FYNNEI. This CDR3 has 13 amino acids. CDR3 protein: CASSEYPTGVQYF. CDR3 DNA sequence: TGTGCCAGCAGTGAATACCCCACGGGGGTTCAGTACTTC.

The CDR3 spells CASSDYRLTGKGTQYF. CDR3 nucleotide sequence: TGTGCCAGCAGTGACTACCGACTGACAGGGAAAGGGACCCAGTACTTC. The rearrangement joins TRBV25-1 to TRBJ2-5; the match to TRBD1 covers 7 bases. The junction had 14 bases not matched to a gene; V was cut back by 3 bases and J by 7 bases. This CDR3 has 16 amino acids. Per germline, CDR1 MGHDK and CDR2 SYGVNS.

This chain uses TRBV6-5 with TRBJ1-1; D not resolved. Germline V CDR1 and CDR2: MNHEY, SVGAGI. With 3 bases removed from V and 5 bases from J, the gap between germline ends came to 19 bases. The CDR3 runs to 16 residues. CDR3 residues: CASSYSRRPRGTEAFF. CDR3 coding DNA: TGTGCCAGCAGTTATTCCCGCCGTCCCAGAGGTACTGAAGCTTTCTTT.

The chain recombines TRBV6-6 with TRBJ2-7; D is tentatively TRBD1 or TRBD2 (5 bases each). The CDR3 has 12 residues. Germline-derived CDR1 and CDR2 are MNHNY and SVGAGI (reference sequence). Between the trimmed V and J ends, which lost 7 bases and 9 bases, there was a span of 16 bases. The CDR3 sequence: CASTTRGDAQYF. The CDR3 DNA sequence: TGTGCCAGCACCACGAGGGGAGACGCGCAGTACTTC.

This clone is categorized as medium-sized. This sequence joins TRBV6-5 and TRBJ2-2; a weak D match, TRBD1 (5 bases). The V and J ends lost 0 bases and 3 bases respectively, with 8 bases between them. The CDR3 totals 15 residues. Germline lookup yields CDR1 MNHEY and CDR2 SVGAGI. The CDR3 loop is CASSYSAGYTGELFF. The CDR3, as DNA: TGTGCCAGCAGTTACTCGGCAGGGTACACCGGGGAGCTGTTTTTT.

The rearrangement links TRBV6-1 to TRBJ1-5; D not certain. The CDR3 runs to 14 residues. V was cut by 4 bases and J by 7 bases, with 14 bases left in between. Germline V gene sequence: CDR1 MNHNS, CDR2 SASEGT. CDR3: CASSADQTSQPQHF. CDR3 DNA sequence: TGTGCCAGCAGTGCGGACCAGACTTCGCAGCCCCAGCATTTT.

The table lists this clone with a few counts. The chain joins TRBV30 to TRBJ2-2; 8 bases line up with TRBD1. Germline V lookup: CDR1 GTSNPN, CDR2 SVGIG (reference sequence). Losses at the gene ends were 3 bases for V and 2 bases for J; bases not matched to a gene: 5. The CDR3 extends over 15 amino acids. CDR3: CAWRRDRINTGELFF. The DNA of the CDR3 is TGTGCCTGGAGGAGGGACAGGATCAACACCGGGGAGCTGTTTTTT.

The chain recombines TRBV10-2 with TRBJ2-5, with no clear D. V lost 8 bases, J lost 5 bases, and 12 bases lay in between. From germline, CDR1 is WSHSY and CDR2 SAAADI. The CDR3 is made up of 12 amino acids. CDR3 loop: CASGLLRETQYF. The CDR3 DNA sequence: TGCGCCAGCGGCCTACTCCGGGAGACCCAGTACTTC.

This clone was seen a single time. This chain uses TRBV30 with TRBJ1-1, with 9 bases lining up with TRBD1. The J segment lost 4 bases and the V segment lost 2 bases, leaving 5 bases of the junction unmatched. The CDR3 runs to 14 residues. CDR1 is GTSNPN and CDR2 is SVGIG in the germline V gene (reference sequence). The CDR3: CAWSLGQGTTEAFF. CDR3 nucleotides: TGTGCCTGGAGTCTCGGACAGGGGACCACTGAAGCTTTCTTT.

This sequence joins TRBV6-6 and TRBJ1-1; TRBD1 aligns across 7 bases. The CDR3 has 12 amino acids. The junction had 3 bases not matched to a gene; V was cut back by 5 bases and J by 6 bases. Looked up from germline, CDR1 is MNHNY and CDR2 is SVGAGI (reference sequence). The CDR3 DNA is TGTGCCAGCAGTCCACAGGGGCCTGAAGCTTTCTTT. Protein sequence: CASSPQGPEAFF.

The genes are TRBV11-2 and TRBJ2-2; 9 bases agree with TRBD1. The germline CDR1 and CDR2 sequences are SGHAT and FQNNGV. Trimming at V came to 5 bases and at J to 4 bases, leaving 11 bases not matched to a gene. The CDR3 is 17 residues long. This CDR3 reads CASSLLGTGYRTGELFF. The DNA for the CDR3 is TGTGCCAGCAGCCTCCTCGGGACAGGGTATCGCACCGGGGAGCTGTTTTTT.

There are a few counts of this clone. The V gene is TRBV18, the J gene TRBJ1-1; unclear D gene. V was pared by 0 bases and J by 0 bases, with 14 bases between. Germline V CDR1 and CDR2: KGHSH, LQKENI. The CDR3 loop spans 17 amino acids. DNA of the CDR3: TGTGCCAGCTCACCACCGAAGACGACCTTCATGAACACTGAAGCTTTCTTT. Its protein is CASSPPKTTFMNTEAFF. Full variable domain (outside the CDR3, taken from reference TRBV18 and TRBJ1-1): NAGVMQNPRHLVRRRGQEARLRCSPMKGHSHVYWYRQLPEEGLKFMVYLQKENIIDESGMPKERFSAEFPKEGPSILRIQQVVRGDSAAYFCASSPPKTTFMNTEAFFGQGTRLTVV.

The chain employs TRBV6-1 and TRBJ2-7; D might be TRBD1 (6 bases). Germline V CDR1 and CDR2: MNHNS, SASEGT. CDR3 size: 14 residues. V was trimmed by 6 bases and J by 4 bases, leaving 16 bases between them. The CDR3 nucleotides are TGTGCCAGCAGAAACCAGGGGCCCTTGTACGAGCAGTACTTC. Translation: CASRNQGPLYEQYF.

The CDR3 spells CASSEASSRGQPQHF. The CDR3 DNA reads as TGTGCCAGCAGTGAAGCTTCGAGCAGGGGTCAGCCCCAGCATTTT. This chain links TRBV2 with TRBJ1-5; a possible D gene is TRBD1 (6 bases). The CDR3 consists of 15 residues. Germline assignment: CDR1 SNHLY and CDR2 FYNNEI. V was cut by 0 bases and J by 6 bases, with 12 bases left in between.

This sequence joins TRBV5-1 and TRBJ1-2; 9 bases fit TRBD1. Trimming cost V 3 bases and J 5 bases; bases outside gene matches: 11. This CDR3 is 16 amino acids long. CDR1 and CDR2 from the germline V gene are SGHRS and YFSETQ. The chain's CDR3 is CASSWAVPGTGYGYTF. The CDR3 DNA sequence: TGCGCCAGCAGCTGGGCCGTCCCCGGGACAGGGTATGGCTACACCTTC.

This clone was detected a few times. The chain employs TRBV10-3 and TRBJ1-1; tentatively, D is TRBD1 (6 bases). V was cut by 6 bases and J by 0 bases, with 17 bases left in between. The CDR3 is 16 amino acids. Germline V lookup: CDR1 ENHRY, CDR2 SYGVKD. The CDR3 sequence is CAISATGFRMNTEAFF. The CDR3 DNA reads TGTGCCATCAGCGCTACAGGGTTTAGGATGAACACTGAAGCTTTCTTT.

The chain joins TRBV5-1 to TRBJ2-3, with D unclear. This CDR3 region has 15 residues. Trimming shortened V by 3 bases and J by 2 bases, and 13 bases separated the two germline ends. Germline CDR1 is SGHRS and CDR2 is YFSETQ. The CDR3 here is CASSYGPPVTDTQYF. The CDR3 nucleotides read TGCGCCAGCAGCTACGGCCCTCCAGTCACAGATACGCAGTATTTT. Full variable domain (remainder filled in from reference TRBV5-1 and TRBJ2-3): KAGVTQTPRYLIKTRGQQVTLSCSPISGHRSVSWYQQTPGQGLQFLFEYFSETQRNKGNFPGRFSGRQFSNSRSEMNVSTLELGDSALYLCASSYGPPVTDTQYFGPGTRLTVL.

This clone turned up a few times. This rearrangement joins TRBV29-1 to TRBJ2-1; 7 bases line up with TRBD2. This CDR3 spans 12 amino acids. The germline V gene encodes CDR1 SQVTM and CDR2 ANQGSEA. Trimming removed 2 bases from V and 8 bases from J; junction bases left unmatched: 3. The chain's CDR3 is CSVELGGDEQFF. As DNA, the CDR3 is TGCAGCGTTGAATTGGGGGGGGATGAGCAGTTCTTC.

This clone occurred a few times. The chain combines TRBV5-6 with TRBJ2-7; D is perhaps TRBD1 (6 bases). Trimming took off 3 bases at V and 4 bases at J, with 17 bases between the two ends. CDR1 and CDR2 (germline): SGHDT, YYEEEE. The length of the CDR3 is 15 residues. The CDR3 bases are TGTGCCAGCAGCTCCCTATTCTCAGGGGTATACGAGCAGTACTTC. Amino acid sequence: CASSSLFSGVYEQYF. The whole variable domain, filled in from reference TRBV5-6 and TRBJ2-7, reads DAGVTQSPTHLIKTRGQQVTLRCSPKSGHDTVSWYQQALGQGPQFIFQYYEEEERQRGNFPDRFSGHQFPNYSSELNVNALLLGDSALYLCASSSLFSGVYEQYFGPGTRLTVT.

The chain recombines TRBV25-1 with TRBJ2-1; D is uncertain. Germline V lookup: CDR1 MGHDK, CDR2 SYGVNS. Trimming took off 4 bases at V and 9 bases at J, with 10 bases between the two ends. This CDR3 region has 12 residues. CDR3 amino acids: CASSGLSSEQFF. Here the CDR3 DNA reads TGTGCCAGCAGTGGATTATCCAGTGAGCAGTTCTTC.

Judged by abundance, this clone is medium-sized (0.01 to 0.1%). The chain uses TRBV10-1 and TRBJ2-7; TRBD1 matches 9 bases. This CDR3 spans 14 amino acids. The V segment lost 4 bases and the J segment 2 bases; nucleotides outside the gene matches: 3. Germline lookup yields CDR1 WNHNN and CDR2 SYGVQD (reference sequence). The CDR3 loop is CASSAGTGTYEQYF. The CDR3 DNA reads TGCGCCAGCAGTGCCGGGACAGGGACCTACGAGCAGTACTTC.

V is TRBV12-5 and J is TRBJ1-5; D perhaps matches TRBD1 (5 bases). Trimming cost V 1 base and J 9 bases, with 10 bases left between them. From germline, CDR1 is LGHNT and CDR2 FRNRAP. The CDR3 extends over 13 amino acids. The CDR3 coding sequence is TGTGCTAGTGGTTTGGAAGGGGATAGGCCCCAGCATTTT. This gives the protein CASGLEGDRPQHF.

This clone was detected a few times. The chain employs TRBV11-2 and TRBJ2-7; no reliable D call. Trimming cost V 0 bases and J 2 bases, with 11 bases left between them. The CDR3 sequence is 15 residues long. From germline, CDR1 is SGHAT and CDR2 FQNNGV. The CDR3 DNA follows: TGTGCCAGCAGCTTAGAGAGTCTCCTAACCTACGAGCAGTACTTC. Encoded protein: CASSLESLLTYEQYF.